This T cell receptor beta chain appears in the sequencing data of a study of T cell changes during pregnancy in multiple sclerosis. Sequenced by immunoSEQ multiplex PCR; TCRdb stores in-frame clones only, minus some. The table includes some 140,000 clones, less than 97% detected once. Germline lookup yields CDR1 SNHLY and CDR2 FYNNEI. V was pared by 3 bases and J by 4 bases, with 11 bases of the junction left unmatched. There are 16 residues in the CDR3. V usage is TRBV2 and J usage is TRBJ2-7, with 8 bases lining up with TRBD2. The sample consisted of peripheral blood, taken after pregnancy. This receptor was identified in a female donor with multiple sclerosis, enrolled in a pregnancy study. CDR3 nucleotide sequence: TGTGCCAGCAGTGATGTGGGCGGGAGGCGGACATACGAGCAGTACTTC. Translating it yields CASSDVGGRRTYEQYF.